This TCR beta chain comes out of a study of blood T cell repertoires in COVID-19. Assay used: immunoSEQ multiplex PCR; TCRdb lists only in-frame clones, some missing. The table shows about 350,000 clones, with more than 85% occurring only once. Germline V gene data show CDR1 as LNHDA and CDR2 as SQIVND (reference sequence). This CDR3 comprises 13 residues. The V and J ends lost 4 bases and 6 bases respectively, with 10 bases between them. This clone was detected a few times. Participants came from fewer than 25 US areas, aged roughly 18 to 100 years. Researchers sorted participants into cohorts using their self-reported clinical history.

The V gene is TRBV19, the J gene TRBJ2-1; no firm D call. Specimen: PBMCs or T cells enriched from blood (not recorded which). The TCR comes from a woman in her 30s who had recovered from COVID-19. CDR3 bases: TGTGCCAGTAGTAGAACGGAGTCCAATGAGCAGTTCTTC. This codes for CASSRTESNEQFF.